This record looks at one T cell receptor beta chain sequence and its context. This entry is derived from a study of blood T cell repertoires in COVID-19. Looking at the study overall: Sources were T cells, B-cell-depleted T cells, or PBMCs; the material itself was cDNA or gDNA.

J gave up 4 bases and V 0 bases, and 0 bases lay outside the gene matches. Germline V gene sequence: CDR1 MDHEN, CDR2 SYDVKM. This CDR3 region has 15 residues. In Cohort 3, a recovered donor had either two negative PCRs, clearance, or symptom resolution. The table came from immunoSEQ multiplex PCR; TCRdb's copy has only in-frame clones and leaves some out. The sample has roughly 400,000 clones; about nine tenths are singletons. The sequencing sample was made of PBMCs or T cells enriched from blood (not recorded which). This clonotype was sampled from a man between 18 and 29 years old who had recovered from COVID-19. The chain is built from TRBV28 and TRBJ2-1, with 10 bases matching TRBD2. DNA for the CDR3: TGTGCCAGCAGTTTATGGACTAGCGGGTACAATGAGCAGTTCTTC. It yields the protein CASSLWTSGYNEQFF.